The 5 T cell receptor beta chains presented below share a single source sample, sequenced in a study of chemoradiotherapy in HPV16-positive cancers. Clones were read by immunoSEQ multiplex PCR, and TCRdb kept only the in-frame ones, dropping some. The top ten clones hold 3.1% of a sample with several thousand clones, 75% to 90% of them seen once. The sequences come from tumor tissue, collected from a patient who underwent chemoradiotherapy. Receptors originate from a human donor with HPV-associated anogenital cancer.

V gene TRBV10-3 combines with J gene TRBJ2-3, with D possibly being TRBD2 (6 bases). The CDR3 runs to 14 residues. Trimming removed 4 bases at V and 4 bases at J, with 12 bases between. Germline values: CDR1 ENHRY, CDR2 SYGVKD. The CDR3 nucleotides are TGTGCCATCAGTGCCCCGGGGGTCCCAGATACGCAGTATTTT. Protein: CAISAPGVPDTQYF.

The rearrangement uses TRBV4-2 and TRBJ2-7, with unresolved D. The CDR3 loop spans 16 amino acids. Germline CDR1 LGHNA, CDR2 YNFKEQ. V gave up 3 bases and J gave up 2 bases, with 17 bases separating them. The CDR3 bases are TGTGCCAGCAGCCACCCCTCGAGCACCCCGGCCTACGAGCAGTACTTC. Amino acids: CASSHPSSTPAYEQYF.

This sequence joins TRBV7-2 and TRBJ2-4; either TRBD1 or TRBD2 may supply D (5 bases each). Germline V CDR1 and CDR2: SGHTA, FQGNSA. This CDR3 comprises 14 residues. V was pared by 4 bases and J by 8 bases, with 15 bases between. DNA of the CDR3: TGTGCCAGCAGCTCCACCCTGCAGGGAGACATTCAGTACTTC. Encoded protein: CASSSTLQGDIQYF.

This clone is a singleton in its sample. The rearrangement links TRBV4-2 to TRBJ2-7, with a weak D call TRBD2 (6 bases). Trimming left V 1 base short and J 4 bases short, with 11 bases between. The CDR3 runs 14 residues. From germline, CDR1 is LGHNA and CDR2 YNFKEQ. As DNA, the CDR3 is TGTGCCAGCAGCCAAGGTTCAGGGAGGTACGAGCAGTACTTC. Translating gives CASSQGSGRYEQYF.

The chain uses TRBV6-1 and TRBJ1-4, with D tentatively TRBD1 (6 bases). CDR1 and CDR2 (germline): MNHNS, SASEGT. The CDR3 runs to 14 residues. V lost 7 bases, J lost 7 bases, and 16 bases lay in between. CDR3 in amino acids: CASNPSGVGEKLFF. DNA for the CDR3: TGTGCCAGCAACCCATCAGGGGTTGGTGAAAAACTGTTTTTT.